The clone carrying this T cell receptor beta chain was counted once. What it recognizes is unknown. Germline values: CDR1 MNHEY, CDR2 SVGEGT. The length of the CDR3 is 15 residues. Losses at the gene ends were 4 bases for V and 5 bases for J; bases not matched to a gene: 6. The record originates from a study of T cell responses to AZD1222 COVID-19 vaccine. This table comes from immunoSEQ multiplex PCR, and its TCRdb copy is limited to in-frame clones, with some not included. Seen here are 90,000 to 100,000 clones, roughly nine tenths observed once, and the top ten hold about 3%. Study results and caveats: Donors were largely white British and mainly female; clonal diversity was possibly underestimated. Just 5 to 7 AZD1222 recipients tested seropositive at baseline.

The sequence was obtained from an adult in good health. The input for sequencing was peripheral blood, taken on day 0 of AZD1222 vaccination. The rearrangement links TRBV6-2 or TRBV6-3 to TRBJ2-5; 11 bases map to TRBD1. The CDR3 region has the DNA TGTGCCAGCAGTTCGGGACAGGGGGTAACGGAGACCCAGTACTTC. Protein: CASSSGQGVTETQYF.